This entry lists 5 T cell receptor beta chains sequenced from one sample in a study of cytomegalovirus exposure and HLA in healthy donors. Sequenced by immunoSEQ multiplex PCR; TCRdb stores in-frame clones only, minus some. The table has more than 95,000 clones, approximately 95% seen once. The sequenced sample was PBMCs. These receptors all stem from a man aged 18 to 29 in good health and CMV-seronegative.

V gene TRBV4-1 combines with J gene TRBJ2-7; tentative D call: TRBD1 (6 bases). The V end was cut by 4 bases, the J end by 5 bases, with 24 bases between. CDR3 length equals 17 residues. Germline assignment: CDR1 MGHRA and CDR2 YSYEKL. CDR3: CASSRANLPGQENEQYF. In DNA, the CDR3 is TGCGCCAGCAGCCGCGCAAACCTACCGGGACAAGAGAACGAGCAGTACTTC.

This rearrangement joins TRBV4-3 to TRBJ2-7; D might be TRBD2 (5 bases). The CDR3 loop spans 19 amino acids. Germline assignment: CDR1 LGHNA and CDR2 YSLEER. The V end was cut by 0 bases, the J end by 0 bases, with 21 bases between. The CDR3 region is CASSQDTLRTETSSYEQYF. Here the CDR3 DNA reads TGCGCCAGCAGCCAAGATACCTTGAGGACGGAAACTAGCTCCTACGAGCAGTACTTC.

DNA of the CDR3: TGTGCCAGCTCACCACCGTCTAAGAACACTGAAGCTTTCTTT. Translating gives CASSPPSKNTEAFF. The rearrangement uses TRBV18 and TRBJ1-1, with D unclear. The CDR3 consists of 14 residues. Trimming stripped 0 bases from V and 1 base from J, with 6 bases between. Germline V lookup: CDR1 KGHSH, CDR2 LQKENI.

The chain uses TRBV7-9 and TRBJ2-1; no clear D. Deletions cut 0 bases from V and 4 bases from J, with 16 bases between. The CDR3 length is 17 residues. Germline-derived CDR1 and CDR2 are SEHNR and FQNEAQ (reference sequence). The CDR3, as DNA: TGTGCCAGCAGCTTAGCGGAATGGCAGCGCACTTACAATGAGCAGTTCTTC. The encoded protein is CASSLAEWQRTYNEQFF.

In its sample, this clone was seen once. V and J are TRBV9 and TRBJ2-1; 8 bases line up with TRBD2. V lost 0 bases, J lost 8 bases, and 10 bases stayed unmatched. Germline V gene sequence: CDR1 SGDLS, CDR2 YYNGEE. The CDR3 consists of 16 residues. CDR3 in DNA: TGTGCCAGCAGCGTAGTTCTATCGGGAGGGATCCATGAGCAGTTCTTC. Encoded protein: CASSVVLSGGIHEQFF.